The T cell receptor beta chain under discussion was sequenced for a study of vaccination and CD4 T cells after COVID-19. Cultured CD4+ T-cell DNA underwent Oncomine TCR Beta short-read sequencing. TCRdb called the PCR reads again in MiXCR, with one record for every CDR3 protein. Among approximately 26,000 distinct CDR3 sequences listed, roughly 42% were seen once. Sample treatment: approximately nine-day PBMC culture with coronavirus spike peptide pools or control peptides (ViraFEST assay). Trimming took 6 bases from V and 6 from J; bases not matched to a gene: 10. Germline V lookup: CDR1 MNHNS, CDR2 SASEGT. This CDR3 is built from 16 residues. This clonotype showed up just a few times. Antigen specificity is unknown.

This chain links TRBV6-1 with TRBJ1-5, with TRBD1 matching 11 bases. The material sequenced was CD4+ T cells from blood, cultured in vitro. This TCR derives from a human donor who had recovered from COVID-19. The CDR3 DNA reads as TGTGCCAGCAGGCCCGGGACAGGGGGTTATGGTCAGCCCCAGCATTTT. This codes for CASRPGTGGYGQPQHF.